These T cell receptor beta chains were read from a single sample in a study of shared clonotypes between healthy human individuals. The method was immunoSEQ multiplex PCR; TCRdb's version includes in-frame clones alone and lacks a portion of them. The data show approximately 2.5 million clones, over 85% seen once. The sample comprised naive CD4+ T cells from PBMCs. All receptors come from a man aged 18 to 29 in good health. Some clones in this sample may be carry-over from other donors' samples. Both conserved end residues are part of each CDR3.

TRBV2,TRBJ2-7,CASRSTGSSYEQYF
TRBV2,TRBJ1-1,CASRTHPGQENTEAFF
TRBV11-2,TRBJ2-7,CASSSSLGTGVF
TRBV6-5,TRBJ2-7,CASRLRDRGYEQYF
TRBV7-6,TRBJ2-7,CASSSAGTTPGEQYF
TRBV27,TRBJ2-6,CASSLTGRYSGANVLTF
TRBV5-1,TRBJ2-3,CASSSRLAGDEADTQYF
TRBV14,TRBJ2-1,CASSQLDRSYNEQFF
TRBV5-4,TRBJ1-2,CASSLARTGNTNYGYTF
TRBV6-1,TRBJ1-3,CASSRSISGNTIYF
TRBV5-4,TRBJ1-6,CASSAAIIGSPLHF
TRBV5-1,TRBJ2-2,CASSLVFAANTGELFF
TRBV6-1,TRBJ2-7,CASTTSGGLQQYF
TRBV18,TRBJ1-2,CASSPPGTGLYGYTF
TRBV10-3,TRBJ2-1,CAISESGTGGKYNEQFF
TRBV18,TRBJ1-1,CASSLQGVNTEAFF
TRBV15,TRBJ2-5,CATSVRGSLLETQYF
TRBV14,TRBJ1-3,CASSQTRGAGPGNTIYF
TRBV28,TRBJ2-7,CASSLSLGPGLSEQYF
TRBV28,TRBJ2-6,CASSLLGESGANVLTF
TRBV29-1,TRBJ1-2,CSVAPGSYGYTF
TRBV6-6,TRBJ2-5,CASSYGRVETQYF
TRBV5-1,TRBJ1-5,CASSSGGNQPQHF
TRBV29-1,TRBJ1-1,CSVGGGTEAFF
TRBV29-1,TRBJ1-2,CSVEADRYGYTF
TRBV11-2,TRBJ2-2,CASSLVRGANTGELFF
TRBV6-5,TRBJ2-3,CASSFLGTQYF
TRBV5-1,TRBJ2-3,CASSSGGGFADTQYF
TRBV28,TRBJ2-1,CASSTHGLAANEQFF
TRBV6-6,TRBJ2-1,CASTPGGGLAANEQFF
TRBV30,TRBJ1-3,CAWTIRKAGAGNTIYF
TRBV19,TRBJ1-3,CASSIPGRPIGNTIYF
TRBV19,TRBJ2-7,CASSPRSGGEQYF
TRBV5-4,TRBJ2-1,CASSSATTGSYNEQFF
TRBV4-1,TRBJ2-3,CASSPGTGGLPSDTQYF
TRBV7-3,TRBJ2-3,CASSLIAGGPPDTQYF
TRBV25-1,TRBJ2-7,CASSVAGQGSYEQYF
TRBV25-1,TRBJ2-5,CASSDLGQWVETQYF
TRBV19,TRBJ2-6,CASTIGGAGANVLTF
TRBV6-5,TRBJ2-7,CASSYSFTGSYEQYF
TRBV2,TRBJ1-1,CATRKGGPNTEAFF
TRBV5-4,TRBJ1-1,CASSGEVVANTEAFF
TRBV7-2,TRBJ2-3,CASSQGLTTDTQYF
TRBV25-1,TRBJ2-7,CASSGWTGQTFYEQYF
TRBV6-5,TRBJ2-1,CASSSADSRAYNEQFF
TRBV28,TRBJ2-1,CASSFGTGGYNEQFF
TRBV6-1,TRBJ2-7,CASRPGTGYYEQYF
TRBV5-1,TRBJ2-1,CASSLGAPPGQFF
TRBV28,TRBJ1-5,CASSFPVYSNQPQHF
TRBV6-6,TRBJ2-7,CASSYPGIAPYEQYF
TRBV5-1,TRBJ1-1,CASSLQGEGTEAFF
TRBV18,TRBJ2-7,CASSRPGTPSYEQYF
TRBV30,TRBJ1-1,CAWSEDIENTEAFF